Reported below is one T cell receptor beta chain. The PCR made use of 60 Vbeta and 13 Jbeta primers. Clones were sequenced by immunoSEQ multiplex PCR, and TCRdb holds only the in-frame ones, with some missing. Counted here are about 130,000 clones, around 73% occurring once; the ten biggest clones make up approximately 2.9%. The CDR3 is 18 residues long. Germline V lookup: CDR1 SGHRS, CDR2 YFSETQ. J gave up 8 bases and V 0 bases, and 15 bases lay outside the gene matches. This sample was included in a study of cytomegalovirus exposure and HLA in healthy donors. V usage is TRBV5-1 and J usage is TRBJ2-1; 9 bases are shared with TRBD2. Specimen: PBMCs. This TCR was recovered from a human donor in good health. This chain's CDR3 is CASSLAVGPLSGRDEQFF. CDR3 nucleotides: TGCGCCAGCAGCTTGGCCGTCGGTCCGCTTAGCGGGAGAGATGAGCAGTTCTTC. Complete variable domain (other parts from reference TRBV5-1 and TRBJ2-1): KAGVTQTPRYLIKTRGQQVTLSCSPISGHRSVSWYQQTPGQGLQFLFEYFSETQRNKGNFPGRFSGRQFSNSRSEMNVSTLELGDSALYLCASSLAVGPLSGRDEQFFGPGTRLTVL.